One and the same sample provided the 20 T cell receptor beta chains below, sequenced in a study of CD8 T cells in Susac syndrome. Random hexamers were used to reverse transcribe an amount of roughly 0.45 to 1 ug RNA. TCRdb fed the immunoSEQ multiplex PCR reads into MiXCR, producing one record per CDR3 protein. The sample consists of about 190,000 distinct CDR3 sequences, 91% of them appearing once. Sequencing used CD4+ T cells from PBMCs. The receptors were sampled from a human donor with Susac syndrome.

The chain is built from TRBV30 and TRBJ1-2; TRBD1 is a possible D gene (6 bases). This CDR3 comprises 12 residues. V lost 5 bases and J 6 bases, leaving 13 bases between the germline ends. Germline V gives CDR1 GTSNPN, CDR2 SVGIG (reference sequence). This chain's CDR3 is CAWDTGRNGYTF. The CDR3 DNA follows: TGTGCCTGGGACACAGGGAGGAATGGCTACACCTTC.

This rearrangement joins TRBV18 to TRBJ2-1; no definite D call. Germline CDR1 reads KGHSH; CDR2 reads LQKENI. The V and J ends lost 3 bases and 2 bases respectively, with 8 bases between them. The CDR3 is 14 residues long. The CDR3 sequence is CASSPTSTYNEQFF. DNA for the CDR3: TGTGCCAGCTCACCTACTTCGACCTACAATGAGCAGTTCTTC.

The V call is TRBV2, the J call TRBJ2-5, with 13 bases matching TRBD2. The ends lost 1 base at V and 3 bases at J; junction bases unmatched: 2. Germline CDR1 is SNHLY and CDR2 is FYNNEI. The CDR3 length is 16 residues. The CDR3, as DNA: TGTGCCAGCAGTGAAGAAGGACTAGCGGGAGAAGAGACCCAGTACTTC. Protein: CASSEEGLAGEETQYF.

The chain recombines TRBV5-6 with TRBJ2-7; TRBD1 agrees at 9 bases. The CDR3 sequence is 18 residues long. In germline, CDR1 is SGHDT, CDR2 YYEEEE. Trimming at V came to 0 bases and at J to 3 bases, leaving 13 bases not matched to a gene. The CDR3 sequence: CASSLAGDREDGNYEQYF. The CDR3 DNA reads TGTGCCAGCAGCTTGGCCGGGGACAGGGAAGATGGAAACTACGAGCAGTACTTC.

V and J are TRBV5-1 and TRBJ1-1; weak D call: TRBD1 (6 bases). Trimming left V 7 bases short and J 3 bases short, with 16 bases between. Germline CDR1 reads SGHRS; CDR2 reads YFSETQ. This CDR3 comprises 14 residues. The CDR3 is CASSGQGDDTEAFF. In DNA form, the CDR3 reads TGCGCCAGCTCGGGACAAGGGGACGACACTGAAGCTTTCTTT.

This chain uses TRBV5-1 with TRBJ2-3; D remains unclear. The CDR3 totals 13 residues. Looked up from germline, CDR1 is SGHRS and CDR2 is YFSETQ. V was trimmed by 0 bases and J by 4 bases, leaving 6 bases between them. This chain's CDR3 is CASSLAQADTQYF. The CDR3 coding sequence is TGCGCCAGCAGCTTGGCTCAGGCAGATACGCAGTATTTT.

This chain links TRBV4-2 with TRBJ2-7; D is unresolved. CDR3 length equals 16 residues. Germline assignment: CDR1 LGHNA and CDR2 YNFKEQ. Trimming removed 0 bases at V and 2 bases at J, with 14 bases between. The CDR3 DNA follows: TGTGCCAGCAGCCAAGATGAAATCAGAGCGACCTACGAGCAGTACTTC. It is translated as CASSQDEIRATYEQYF.

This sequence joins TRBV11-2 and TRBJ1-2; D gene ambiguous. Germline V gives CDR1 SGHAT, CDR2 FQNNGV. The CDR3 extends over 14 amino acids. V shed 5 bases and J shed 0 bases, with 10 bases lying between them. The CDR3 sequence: CASSPQLANYGYTF. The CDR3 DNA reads TGTGCCAGCAGCCCCCAATTGGCTAACTATGGCTACACCTTC.

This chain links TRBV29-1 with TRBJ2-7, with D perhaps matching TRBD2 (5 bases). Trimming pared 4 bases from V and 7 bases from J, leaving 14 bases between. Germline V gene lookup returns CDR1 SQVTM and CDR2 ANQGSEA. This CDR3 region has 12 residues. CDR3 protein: CSVVVGAQEQYF. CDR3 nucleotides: TGCAGCGTTGTAGTGGGAGCGCAGGAGCAGTACTTC.

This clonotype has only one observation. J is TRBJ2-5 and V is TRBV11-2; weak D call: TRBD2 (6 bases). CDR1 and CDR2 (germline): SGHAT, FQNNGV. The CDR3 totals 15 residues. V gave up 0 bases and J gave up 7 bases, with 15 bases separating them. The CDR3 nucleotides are TGTGCCAGCAGCTTAGATGGTGCGGGGTTTGTGACCCAGTACTTC. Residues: CASSLDGAGFVTQYF.

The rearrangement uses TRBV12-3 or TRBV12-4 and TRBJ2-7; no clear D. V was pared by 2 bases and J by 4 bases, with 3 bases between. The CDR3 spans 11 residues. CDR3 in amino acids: CASSLQYEQYF. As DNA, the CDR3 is TGTGCCAGCAGTTTACAGTACGAGCAGTACTTC.

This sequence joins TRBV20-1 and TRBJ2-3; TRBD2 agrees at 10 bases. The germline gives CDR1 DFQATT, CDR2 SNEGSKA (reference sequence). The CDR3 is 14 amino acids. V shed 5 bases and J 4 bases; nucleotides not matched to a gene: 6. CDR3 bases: TGCAGTGCTCCGCAGCGGGAGGGTTCAGATACGCAGTATTTT. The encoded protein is CSAPQREGSDTQYF.

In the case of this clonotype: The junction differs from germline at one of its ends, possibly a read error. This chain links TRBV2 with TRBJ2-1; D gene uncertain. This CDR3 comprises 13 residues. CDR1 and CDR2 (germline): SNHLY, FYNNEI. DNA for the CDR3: TGTGCCAGCACTGAAACGCGAATCAATGAGCAGTTCTTC. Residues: CASTETRINEQFF.

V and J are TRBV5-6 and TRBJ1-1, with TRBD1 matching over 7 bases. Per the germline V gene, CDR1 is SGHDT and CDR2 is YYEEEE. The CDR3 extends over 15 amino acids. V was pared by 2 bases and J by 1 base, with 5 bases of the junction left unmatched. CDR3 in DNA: TGTGCCAGCAGCTTATTTGACAGGGAGAACACTGAAGCTTTCTTT. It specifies CASSLFDRENTEAFF.

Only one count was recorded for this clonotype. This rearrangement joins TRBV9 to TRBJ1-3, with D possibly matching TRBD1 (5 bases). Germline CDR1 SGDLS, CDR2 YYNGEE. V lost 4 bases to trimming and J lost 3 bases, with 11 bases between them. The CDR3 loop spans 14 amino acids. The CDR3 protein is CASSPQTDGNTIYF. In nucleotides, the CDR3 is TGTGCCAGCAGCCCCCAGACAGATGGAAACACCATATATTTT.

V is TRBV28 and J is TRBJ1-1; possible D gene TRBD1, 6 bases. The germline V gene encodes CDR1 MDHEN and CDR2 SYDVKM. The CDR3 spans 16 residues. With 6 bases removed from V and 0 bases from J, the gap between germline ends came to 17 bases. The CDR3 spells CASSSGARIMNTEAFF. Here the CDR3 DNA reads TGTGCCAGCAGCTCAGGGGCGAGAATTATGAACACTGAAGCTTTCTTT.

The CDR3 is CASSVTQGPTEAFF. The DNA of the CDR3 is TGTGCCAGCAGTGTGACCCAGGGGCCCACTGAAGCTTTCTTT. V gene TRBV2 combines with J gene TRBJ1-1, with a weak D call TRBD1 (6 bases). CDR3 length: 14 residues. Trimming stripped 4 bases from V and 4 bases from J, with 13 bases between. Germline values: CDR1 SNHLY, CDR2 FYNNEI.

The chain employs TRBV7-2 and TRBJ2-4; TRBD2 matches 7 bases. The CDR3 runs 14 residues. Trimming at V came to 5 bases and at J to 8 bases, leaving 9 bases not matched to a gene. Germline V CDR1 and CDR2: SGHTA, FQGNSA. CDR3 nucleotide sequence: TGTGCCAGCAGCACCGGACTAGGAGGAGACATTCAGTACTTC. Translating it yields CASSTGLGGDIQYF.

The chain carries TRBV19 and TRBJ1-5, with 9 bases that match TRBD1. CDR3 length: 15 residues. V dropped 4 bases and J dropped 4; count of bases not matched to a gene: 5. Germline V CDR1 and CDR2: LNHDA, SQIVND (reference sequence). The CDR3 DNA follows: TGTGCCAGTAGTACCGGGACAGGGATGAATCAGCCCCAGCATTTT. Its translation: CASSTGTGMNQPQHF.

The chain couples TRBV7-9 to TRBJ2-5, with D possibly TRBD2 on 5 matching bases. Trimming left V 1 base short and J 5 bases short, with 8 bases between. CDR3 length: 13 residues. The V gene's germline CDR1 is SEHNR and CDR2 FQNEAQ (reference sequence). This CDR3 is CASSLGLSETQYF. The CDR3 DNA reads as TGTGCCAGCAGCTTAGGACTATCTGAGACCCAGTACTTC.